This T cell receptor (beta chain) stems from a study of blood T cell repertoires in COVID-19. Study overall: Sources were T cells, B-cell-depleted T cells, or PBMCs; the material itself was cDNA or gDNA.

Individuals drawn from approximately 26 US areas were roughly 18 to 95 years old. Profiled with immunoSEQ multiplex PCR; TCRdb holds only in-frame clones, not every one. In the table there are 200,000 or so clones, roughly 80% of which are singletons. Germline values: CDR1 MGHRA, CDR2 YSYEKL. This CDR3 contains 16 residues. V was clipped by 4 bases and J by 5 bases, with 18 bases between them. Sequencing was carried out using PBMCs or T cells enriched from blood (not recorded which). The V and J genes are TRBV4-1 and TRBJ1-5, with D hard to call. The receptor's source is a middle-aged man who had recovered from COVID-19. CDR3 sequence reads: CASSPYRSGSHQPQHF. The CDR3 region has the DNA TGCGCCAGCAGCCCGTACCGTTCGGGGTCGCATCAGCCCCAGCATTTT.